The next 9 T cell receptor beta chains were all read from a single sample in a study of blood T cell repertoires in COVID-19. Using immunoSEQ multiplex PCR, the repertoire was profiled, and TCRdb retains in-frame clones only, with some absent. The table has about 250,000 clones, approximately 86% seen once; the top ten hold around 1.6%. The specimen was PBMCs or T cells enriched from blood (not recorded which). These TCRs come from a woman aged 45-65 years who had recovered from COVID-19.

The rearrangement uses TRBV3-1 (or the pseudogene TRBV3-2) and TRBJ2-7; 11 nucleotides align to TRBD1. The length of the CDR3 is 13 residues. V gave up 9 bases and J gave up 4 bases; unmatched junction bases: 5. The germline CDR1 and CDR2 sequences are LGHDT and YNNKEL (reference sequence). CDR3 sequence reads: CASSGTGGYEQYF. The CDR3 nucleotides read TGTGCCAGTTCCGGGACAGGGGGATACGAGCAGTACTTC.

This clone appeared a single time. This chain joins TRBV5-4 and TRBJ2-5; TRBD1 might be the D (5 bases). CDR3 length: 16 amino acids. Germline V gene data show CDR1 as SGHNT and CDR2 as YYREEE (reference sequence). The V gene lost 4 bases and the J gene lost 1 base, with 17 bases spanning the gap. CDR3 amino acids: CASSPLQGNIQETQYF. CDR3 DNA sequence: TGTGCCAGCAGCCCCCTCCAGGGCAACATCCAAGAGACCCAGTACTTC.

This clone was seen a few times. The chain joins TRBV6-5 to TRBJ1-2, with 8 nucleotides matching TRBD1. CDR3 length equals 15 residues. The V and J ends lost 2 bases and 6 bases, in that order; junction bases with no gene match: 8. Germline CDR1 is MNHEY and CDR2 is SVGAGI. This CDR3 reads CASSYLGQGRHGYTF. Here the CDR3 DNA reads TGTGCCAGCAGTTACCTAGGACAGGGCCGACATGGCTACACCTTC.

The chain joins TRBV4-1 to TRBJ2-2; maybe TRBD2 (6 bases). V lost 2 bases and J 3 bases, leaving 10 bases between the germline ends. The germline CDR1 and CDR2 sequences are MGHRA and YSYEKL. The CDR3 runs to 15 residues. CDR3 region: CASSQLGLYTGELFF. CDR3 coding DNA: TGCGCCAGCAGCCAACTGGGACTTTACACCGGGGAGCTGTTTTTT.

This clone was counted once. The V call is TRBV19, the J call TRBJ1-2, with 8 bases aligning to TRBD1. The germline V gene has CDR1 LNHDA and CDR2 SQIVND (reference sequence). Unmatched junction bases numbered 4, after V lost 3 bases and J lost 7 bases. The CDR3 loop spans 13 amino acids. The CDR3: CASSIGQGVGYTF. The CDR3 DNA reads as TGTGCCAGTAGTATTGGACAGGGCGTTGGCTACACCTTC. The variable domain in full, completed from reference TRBV19 and TRBJ1-2, reads DGGITQSPKYLFRKEGQNVTLSCEQNLNHDAMYWYRQDPGQGLRLIYYSQIVNDFQKGDIAEGYSVSREKKESFPLTVTSAQKNPTAFYLCASSIGQGVGYTFGSGTRLTVV.

V usage is TRBV5-1 and J usage is TRBJ1-3; 8 bases agree with TRBD1. The V segment lost 4 bases and the J segment 1 base; nucleotides outside the gene matches: 4. CDR3 length: 15 residues. Per the germline V gene, CDR1 is SGHRS and CDR2 is YFSETQ. CDR3 loop: CASSPDRGSGNTIYF. The CDR3, as DNA: TGCGCCAGCAGCCCCGACAGGGGTTCTGGAAACACCATATATTTT.

This clone was seen once. CDR3 in amino acids: CASSPSDRSHEQYF. CDR3 coding DNA: TGTGCCAGCAGCCCCTCGGACAGGTCTCACGAGCAGTACTTC. The chain couples TRBV6-5 to TRBJ2-7; 7 nucleotides align to TRBD1. Per the germline V gene, CDR1 is MNHEY and CDR2 is SVGAGI. This CDR3 spans 14 amino acids. Trimming removed 6 bases from V and 5 bases from J; junction bases left unmatched: 10.

The gene calls are TRBV7-9 and TRBJ1-2; unclear D gene. CDR1 SEHNR and CDR2 FQNEAQ come from the germline V gene (reference sequence). CDR3 length: 12 residues. V was pared by 4 bases and J by 1 base, with 4 bases between. CDR3 sequence: CASSSSNYGYTF. The CDR3 DNA reads as TGTGCCAGCAGCTCGAGTAACTATGGCTACACCTTC.

This chain links TRBV19 with TRBJ1-1; D possibly corresponds to TRBD1 (6 bases). Trimming shortened V by 4 bases and J by 0 bases, and 12 bases separated the two germline ends. Germline V gives CDR1 LNHDA, CDR2 SQIVND (reference sequence). This CDR3 spans 15 amino acids. The CDR3, as DNA: TGTGCCAGTAGTACGGTGAGGACAGTGAACACTGAAGCTTTCTTT. Protein sequence: CASSTVRTVNTEAFF.